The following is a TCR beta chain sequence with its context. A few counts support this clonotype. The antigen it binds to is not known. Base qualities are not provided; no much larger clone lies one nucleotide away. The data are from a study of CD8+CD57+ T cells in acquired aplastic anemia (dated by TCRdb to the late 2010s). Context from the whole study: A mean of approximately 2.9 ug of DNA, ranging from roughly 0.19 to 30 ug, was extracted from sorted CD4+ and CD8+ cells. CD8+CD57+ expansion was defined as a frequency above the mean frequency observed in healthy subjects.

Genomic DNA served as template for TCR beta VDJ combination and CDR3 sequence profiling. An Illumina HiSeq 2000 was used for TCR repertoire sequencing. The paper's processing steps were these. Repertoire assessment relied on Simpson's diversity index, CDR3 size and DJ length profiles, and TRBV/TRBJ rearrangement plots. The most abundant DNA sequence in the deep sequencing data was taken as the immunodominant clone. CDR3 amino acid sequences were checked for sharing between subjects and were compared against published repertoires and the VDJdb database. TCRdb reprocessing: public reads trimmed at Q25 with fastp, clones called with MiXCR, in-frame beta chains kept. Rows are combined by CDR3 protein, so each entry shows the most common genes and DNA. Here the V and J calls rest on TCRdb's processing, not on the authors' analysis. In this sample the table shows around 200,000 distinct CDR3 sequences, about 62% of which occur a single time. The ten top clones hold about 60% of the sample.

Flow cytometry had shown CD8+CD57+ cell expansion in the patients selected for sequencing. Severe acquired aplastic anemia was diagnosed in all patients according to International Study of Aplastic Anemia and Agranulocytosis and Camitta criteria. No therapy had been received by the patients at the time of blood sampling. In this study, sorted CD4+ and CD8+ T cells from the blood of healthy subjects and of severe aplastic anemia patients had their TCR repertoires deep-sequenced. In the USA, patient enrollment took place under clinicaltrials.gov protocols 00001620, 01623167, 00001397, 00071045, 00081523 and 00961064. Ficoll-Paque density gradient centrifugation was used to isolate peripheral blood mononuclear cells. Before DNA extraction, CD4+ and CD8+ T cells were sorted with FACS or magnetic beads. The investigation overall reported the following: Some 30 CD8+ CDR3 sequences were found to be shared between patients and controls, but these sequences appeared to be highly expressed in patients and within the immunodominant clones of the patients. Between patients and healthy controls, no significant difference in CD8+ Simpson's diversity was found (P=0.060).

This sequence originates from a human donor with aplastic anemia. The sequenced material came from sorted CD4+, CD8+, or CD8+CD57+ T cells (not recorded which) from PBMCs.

The CDR3 in this case is CASSVGDTEAFF. The nucleotides read TGTGCCAGCAGCGTAGGGGATACTGAAGCTTTCTTT. Recombination connected TRBV9 to TRBJ1-1; a confident D gene designation cannot be given. The junction shows trimming of 0 bases on V and 5 bases on J, plus 5 bases between the germline ends. The CDR3, cysteine through phenylalanine, is 12 amino acids long. The retained sequence is limited to the CDR3, 36 bases, with the frame set at the first base. According to the germline V gene, CDR1 reads SGDLS and CDR2 reads YYNGEE.